This T cell receptor (beta chain) was found in a study of blood T cells in healthy people across ages. Overall study results and limits: Considered underestimates were the diversity estimates obtained from one million T cells.

The J segment lost 0 bases and the V segment lost 7 bases, leaving 5 bases of the junction unmatched. The CDR3 spans 15 residues. Germline-derived CDR1 and CDR2 are MNHNY and SVGAGI (reference sequence). Primed by a sample-barcoded 5' primer and a J-beta primer mix, a second PCR proceeded for 7 to 11 cycles. Each sample provided no less than 3 million CDR3-containing paired-end reads. In TCRdb, the 5' RACE reads were re-called with MiXCR into one record per CDR3 protein. The sample lists about 730,000 distinct CDR3 sequences; more than 40% were seen once. Concerning this clonotype: The antigen remains unidentified.

This chain connects TRBV6-6 to TRBJ1-5; the match to TRBD1 covers 8 bases. The sequencing sample was made of blood. The source of this sequence is an older woman in good health. CDR3 nucleotide sequence: TGTGCCAGCAACACCGGACAGGGTAGCAATCAGCCCCAGCATTTT. This codes for CASNTGQGSNQPQHF.